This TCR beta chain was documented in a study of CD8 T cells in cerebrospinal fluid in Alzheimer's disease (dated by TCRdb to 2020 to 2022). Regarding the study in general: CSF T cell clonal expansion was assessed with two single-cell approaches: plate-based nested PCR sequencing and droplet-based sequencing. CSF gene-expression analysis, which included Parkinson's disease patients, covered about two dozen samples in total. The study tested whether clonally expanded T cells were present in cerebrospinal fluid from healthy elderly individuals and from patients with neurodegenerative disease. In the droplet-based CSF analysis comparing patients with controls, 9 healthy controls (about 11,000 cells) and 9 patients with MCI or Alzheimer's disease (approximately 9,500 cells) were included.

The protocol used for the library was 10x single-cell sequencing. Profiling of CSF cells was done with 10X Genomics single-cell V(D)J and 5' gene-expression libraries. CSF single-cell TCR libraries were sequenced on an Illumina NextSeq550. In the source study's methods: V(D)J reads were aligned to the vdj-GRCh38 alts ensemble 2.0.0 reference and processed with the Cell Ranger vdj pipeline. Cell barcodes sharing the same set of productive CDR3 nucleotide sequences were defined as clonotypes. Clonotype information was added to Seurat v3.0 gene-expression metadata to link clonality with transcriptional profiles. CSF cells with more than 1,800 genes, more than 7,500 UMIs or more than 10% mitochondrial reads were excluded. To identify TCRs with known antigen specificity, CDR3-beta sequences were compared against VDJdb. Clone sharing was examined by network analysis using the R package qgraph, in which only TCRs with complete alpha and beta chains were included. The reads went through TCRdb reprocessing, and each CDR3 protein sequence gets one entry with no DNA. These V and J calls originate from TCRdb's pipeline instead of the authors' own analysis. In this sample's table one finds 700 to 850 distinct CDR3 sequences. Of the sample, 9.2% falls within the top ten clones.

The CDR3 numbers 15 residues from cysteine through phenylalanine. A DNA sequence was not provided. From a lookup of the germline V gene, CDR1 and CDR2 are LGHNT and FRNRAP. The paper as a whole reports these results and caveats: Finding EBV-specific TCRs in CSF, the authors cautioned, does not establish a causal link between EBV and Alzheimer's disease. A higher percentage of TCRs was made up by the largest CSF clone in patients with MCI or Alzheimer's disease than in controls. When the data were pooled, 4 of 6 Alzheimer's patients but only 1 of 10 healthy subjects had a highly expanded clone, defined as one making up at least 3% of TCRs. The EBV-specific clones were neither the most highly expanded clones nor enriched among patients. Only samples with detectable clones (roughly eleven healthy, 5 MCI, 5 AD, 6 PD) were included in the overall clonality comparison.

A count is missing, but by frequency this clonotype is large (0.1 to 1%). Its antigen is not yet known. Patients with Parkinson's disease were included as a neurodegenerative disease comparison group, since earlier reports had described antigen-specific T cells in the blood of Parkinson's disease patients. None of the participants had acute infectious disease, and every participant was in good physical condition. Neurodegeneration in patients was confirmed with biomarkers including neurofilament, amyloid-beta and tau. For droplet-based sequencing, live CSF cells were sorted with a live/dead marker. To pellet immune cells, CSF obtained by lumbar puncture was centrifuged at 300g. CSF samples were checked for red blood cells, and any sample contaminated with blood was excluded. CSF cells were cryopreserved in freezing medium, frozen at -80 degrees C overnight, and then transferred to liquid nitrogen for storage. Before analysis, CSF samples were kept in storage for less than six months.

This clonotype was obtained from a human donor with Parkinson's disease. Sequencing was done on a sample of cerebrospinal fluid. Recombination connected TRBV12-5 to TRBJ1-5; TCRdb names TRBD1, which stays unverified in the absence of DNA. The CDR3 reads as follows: CASGLGTVFNQPQHF.